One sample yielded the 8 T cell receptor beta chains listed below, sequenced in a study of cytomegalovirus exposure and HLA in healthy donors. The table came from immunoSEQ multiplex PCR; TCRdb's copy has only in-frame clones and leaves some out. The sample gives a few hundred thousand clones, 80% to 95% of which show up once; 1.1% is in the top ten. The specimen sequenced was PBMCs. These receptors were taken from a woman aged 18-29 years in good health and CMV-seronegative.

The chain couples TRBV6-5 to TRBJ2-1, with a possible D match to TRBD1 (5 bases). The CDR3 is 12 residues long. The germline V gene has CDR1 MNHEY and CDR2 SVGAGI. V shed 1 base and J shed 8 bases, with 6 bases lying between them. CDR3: CASSYLGDEQFF. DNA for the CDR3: TGTGCCAGCAGTTACTTAGGGGATGAGCAGTTCTTC.

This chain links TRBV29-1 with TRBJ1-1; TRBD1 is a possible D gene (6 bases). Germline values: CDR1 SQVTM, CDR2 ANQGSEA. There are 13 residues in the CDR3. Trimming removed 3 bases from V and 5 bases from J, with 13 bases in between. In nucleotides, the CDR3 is TGCAGCGTTGAGAACAGGGCGTCAACTGAAGCTTTCTTT. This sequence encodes CSVENRASTEAFF.

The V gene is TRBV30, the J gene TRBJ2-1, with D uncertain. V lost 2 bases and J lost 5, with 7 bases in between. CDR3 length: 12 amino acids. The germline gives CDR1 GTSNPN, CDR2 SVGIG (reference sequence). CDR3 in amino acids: CAWSPTDNEQFF. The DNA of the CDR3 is TGTGCCTGGAGTCCTACAGACAATGAGCAGTTCTTC.

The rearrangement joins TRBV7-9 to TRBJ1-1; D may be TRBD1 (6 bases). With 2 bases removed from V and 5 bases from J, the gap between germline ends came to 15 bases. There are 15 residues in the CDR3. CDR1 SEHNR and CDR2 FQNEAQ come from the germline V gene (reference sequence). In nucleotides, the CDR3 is TGTGCCAGCAGCTTACTTGGGCAGGGGTGGACTGAAGCTTTCTTT. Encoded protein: CASSLLGQGWTEAFF.

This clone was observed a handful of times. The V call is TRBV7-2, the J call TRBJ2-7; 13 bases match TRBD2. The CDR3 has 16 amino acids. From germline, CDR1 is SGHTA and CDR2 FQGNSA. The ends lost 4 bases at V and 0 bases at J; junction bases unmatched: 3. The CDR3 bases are TGTGCCAGCAGCTACGGACTAGCGGGGGACTCCTACGAGCAGTACTTC. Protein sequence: CASSYGLAGDSYEQYF.

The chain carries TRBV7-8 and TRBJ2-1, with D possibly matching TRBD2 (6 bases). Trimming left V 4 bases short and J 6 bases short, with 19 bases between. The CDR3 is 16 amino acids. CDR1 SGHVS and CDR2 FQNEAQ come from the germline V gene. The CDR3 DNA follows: TGTGCCAGCAGCTCCCTGGGGGGAGAAGGGGCCAATGAGCAGTTCTTC. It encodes CASSSLGGEGANEQFF.

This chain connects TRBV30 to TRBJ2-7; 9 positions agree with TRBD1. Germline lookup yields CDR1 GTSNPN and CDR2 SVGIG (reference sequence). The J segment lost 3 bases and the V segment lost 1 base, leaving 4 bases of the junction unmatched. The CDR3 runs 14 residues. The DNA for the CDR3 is TGTGCCTGGAGTGACAGGGGGCTCAACTACGAGCAGTACTTC. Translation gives CAWSDRGLNYEQYF.

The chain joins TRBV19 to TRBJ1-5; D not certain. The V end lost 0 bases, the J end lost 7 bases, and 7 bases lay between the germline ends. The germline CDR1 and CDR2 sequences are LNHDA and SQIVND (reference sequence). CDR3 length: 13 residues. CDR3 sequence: CASSIDWSQPQHF. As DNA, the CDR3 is TGTGCCAGTAGTATAGATTGGAGCCAGCCCCAGCATTTT.